Each of the 24 T cell receptor beta chains below was sequenced from the same sample in a study of neurological immune-mediated disorders. MiXCR, run by TCRdb on the 5' RACE reads, gives a single entry per CDR3 protein. The sample records around 94,000 distinct CDR3 sequences, 3% to 4.5% being singletons. The specimen was PBMCs. The receptors here all came from a young woman with multiple sclerosis.

This clonotype was recorded at least ten times. This rearrangement joins TRBV20-1 to TRBJ1-4; weak D call: TRBD1 (5 bases). The ends were cut back, 1 base at V and 8 bases at J, with 11 bases in the middle. Germline CDR1 DFQATT, CDR2 SNEGSKA (reference sequence). This CDR3 is 13 amino acids long. Written as DNA, the CDR3 is TGCAGTGCTAGAGGAGGGGAGGGCGAAAAACTGTTTTTT. Translated, it gives CSARGGEGEKLFF.

This clonotype was observed at least ten times. This chain uses TRBV7-6 with TRBJ2-2; 8 nucleotides line up with TRBD2. Germline V gene data show CDR1 as SGHVS and CDR2 as FNYEAQ. V lost 0 bases to trimming and J lost 4 bases; unmatched junction nucleotides: 10. This CDR3 is built from 18 residues. For the CDR3, the DNA is TGTGCCAGCAGCTTAGCGCTTTCATTAGCGGGATTCACCGGGGAGCTGTTTTTT. Translated: CASSLALSLAGFTGELFF.

This clonotype was observed many times. The chain combines TRBV9 with TRBJ1-1, with 8 bases fitting TRBD1. CDR3 length: 16 residues. The V segment lost 3 bases and the J segment 1 base; nucleotides outside the gene matches: 8. The V gene's germline CDR1 is SGDLS and CDR2 YYNGEE. The CDR3 DNA sequence: TGTGCCAGCAGCGCCGCAGGGGGCGGTAAGAACACTGAAGCTTTCTTT. This gives the protein CASSAAGGGKNTEAFF.

This clonotype was detected many times. This rearrangement joins TRBV5-1 to TRBJ1-1; 10 bases align to TRBD1. This CDR3 spans 16 amino acids. In germline, CDR1 is SGHRS, CDR2 YFSETQ. J lost 4 bases, V lost 0 bases, and 6 bases had no gene match. Here the CDR3 DNA reads TGCGCCAGCAGCTTGGTGGCGGGACAGGGGTTCACTGAAGCTTTCTTT. Protein: CASSLVAGQGFTEAFF.

This clonotype was recorded at least ten times. The chain joins TRBV5-1 to TRBJ2-3; D may be TRBD1 or TRBD2 (5 bases each). CDR1 is SGHRS, CDR2 YFSETQ, per germline. The CDR3 length is 14 residues. The V gene lost 2 bases and the J gene lost 2 bases, with 9 bases spanning the gap. CDR3 nucleotide sequence: TGCGCCAGCAGCTTACGGGGCTCCACAGATACGCAGTATTTT. Its translation: CASSLRGSTDTQYF.

This clonotype was picked up many times. The chain combines TRBV20-1 with TRBJ2-7; possibly TRBD1 or TRBD2 for D (5 bases each). With 6 bases removed from V and 2 bases from J, the gap between germline ends came to 11 bases. CDR1 and CDR2 (germline): DFQATT, SNEGSKA (reference sequence). This CDR3 is built from 12 residues. CDR3 nucleotide sequence: TGCAGTGCCCGGGACGCCACCTACGAGCAGTACTTC. Its protein is CSARDATYEQYF.

This clonotype was seen repeatedly, ten times or more. The chain is built from TRBV7-2 and TRBJ2-5; possible D gene TRBD2, 6 bases. Trimming stripped 0 bases from V and 5 bases from J, with 7 bases between. The CDR3 is made up of 13 amino acids. Germline CDR1 and CDR2: SGHTA and FQGNSA. Written as DNA, the CDR3 is TGTGCCAGCAGCTTAGCGCTAGCGGAGACCCAGTACTTC. This translates into CASSLALAETQYF.

This clonotype was counted many times. This rearrangement joins TRBV5-1 to TRBJ1-2; TRBD1 matches 7 bases. The CDR3 contains 15 residues. Unmatched junction bases numbered 9, after V lost 3 bases and J lost 4 bases. Germline CDR1 reads SGHRS; CDR2 reads YFSETQ. The CDR3: CASSYDYRGGYGYTF. CDR3 bases: TGCGCCAGCAGCTACGATTACAGGGGAGGCTATGGCTACACCTTC.

This clonotype was recorded many times. The chain combines TRBV5-1 with TRBJ2-2; the match to TRBD2 covers 8 bases. The CDR3 extends over 19 amino acids. Trimming cost V 4 bases and J 3 bases; bases outside gene matches: 17. Germline assignment: CDR1 SGHRS and CDR2 YFSETQ. CDR3 loop: CASSVGQPGGPLYTGELFF. Here the CDR3 DNA reads TGCGCCAGCAGCGTAGGACAGCCGGGGGGGCCTTTGTACACCGGGGAGCTGTTTTTT.

In the case of this clonotype: With a much larger clone just one base away, this may be a read error. The chain recombines TRBV11-2 with TRBJ1-1; 9 bases map to TRBD1. The CDR3 totals 15 residues. Germline V lookup: CDR1 SGHAT, CDR2 FQNNGV. CDR3 DNA sequence: TGTGCCAGCAGATTAGGGACAGGGTGGGGCACTGAAGCTTTCTTT. This sequence encodes CASRLGTGWGTEAFF.

This clonotype has at least ten counts. This chain uses TRBV20-1 with TRBJ2-1, with 9 bases that match TRBD2. Per germline, CDR1 DFQATT and CDR2 SNEGSKA (reference sequence). The CDR3 totals 15 residues. V shed 0 bases, J shed 7 bases, and the junction held 7 bases outside the gene matches. CDR3: CSARDFASGTNEQFF. For the CDR3, the DNA is TGCAGTGCTAGAGATTTTGCTAGCGGGACGAATGAGCAGTTCTTC.

This clonotype was seen repeatedly, ten times or more. CDR3 region: CASSPWSRLAEAFF. CDR3 nucleotides: TGTGCCAGTAGTCCCTGGAGCCGGTTGGCTGAAGCTTTCTTT. The chain couples TRBV19 to TRBJ1-1; D is undetermined. The CDR3 loop spans 14 amino acids. The V gene's germline CDR1 is LNHDA and CDR2 SQIVND (reference sequence). Trimming took off 5 bases at V and 6 bases at J, with 16 bases between the two ends.

This clonotype was recorded many times. This rearrangement joins TRBV10-3 to TRBJ2-2, with TRBD1 identical over 8 bases. Unmatched junction bases numbered 9, after V lost 3 bases and J lost 6 bases. The CDR3 runs 16 residues. Germline-derived CDR1 and CDR2 are ENHRY and SYGVKD. The CDR3 coding sequence is TGTGCCATCAGTGAATTACGAGGACAGGGCCCCGGGGAGCTGTTTTTT. Amino acid sequence: CAISELRGQGPGELFF.

This clonotype was detected many times. This rearrangement joins TRBV20-1 to TRBJ2-5; 11 bases map to TRBD2. The CDR3 covers 14 residues. The V and J ends lost 6 bases and 7 bases, in that order; junction bases with no gene match: 10. Germline V lookup: CDR1 DFQATT, CDR2 SNEGSKA (reference sequence). CDR3: CSAELAGAAGTQYF. The CDR3 bases are TGCAGTGCAGAACTAGCGGGGGCGGCCGGGACCCAGTACTTC.

This clonotype was observed at least ten times. V is TRBV5-1 and J is TRBJ1-5; D unclear. Germline values: CDR1 SGHRS, CDR2 YFSETQ. This CDR3 spans 14 amino acids. Trimming stripped 4 bases from V and 4 bases from J, with 12 bases between. Written as DNA, the CDR3 is TGCGCCAGCAGCCCGAACGGGATTAATCAGCCCCAGCATTTT. Translated, it gives CASSPNGINQPQHF.

This clonotype was detected ten times or more. The gene calls are TRBV5-6 and TRBJ1-3; D remains unclear. The CDR3 sequence is 14 residues long. CDR1 and CDR2 (germline): SGHDT, YYEEEE. V was clipped by 2 bases and J by 4 bases, with 10 bases between them. The DNA for the CDR3 is TGTGCCAGCAGCTTACCGAATCCAGGAAACACCATATATTTT. Protein: CASSLPNPGNTIYF.

This clonotype has a count of ten or more. The gene calls are TRBV5-6 and TRBJ1-2; D is possibly TRBD1 (5 bases). V shed 1 base and J shed 8 bases, with 12 bases lying between them. Germline assignment: CDR1 SGHDT and CDR2 YYEEEE. This CDR3 has 13 residues. The CDR3 coding sequence is TGTGCCAGCAGCTTGTGGAGGGGACGAGGCTACACCTTC. It yields the protein CASSLWRGRGYTF.

The rearrangement links TRBV20-1 to TRBJ2-2; D call uncertain. Germline-derived CDR1 and CDR2 are DFQATT and SNEGSKA (reference sequence). The CDR3 runs to 13 residues. V lost 6 bases and J lost 0, with 8 bases in between. CDR3 sequence: CSADASNTGELFF. In DNA, the CDR3 is TGCAGTGCCGACGCATCGAACACCGGGGAGCTGTTTTTT.

There are many counts of this clonotype. V gene TRBV5-5 combines with J gene TRBJ2-3; the match to TRBD2 covers 10 bases. Unmatched junction bases numbered 5, after V lost 2 bases and J lost 2 bases. CDR3 length: 16 amino acids. Germline V CDR1 and CDR2: SGHKS, YYEKEE (reference sequence). CDR3 bases: TGTGCCAGCAGCTTAAGGCTAGCGGGAGACACAGATACGCAGTATTTT. Protein: CASSLRLAGDTDTQYF. The complete variable domain, with remaining parts taken from reference TRBV5-5 and TRBJ2-3, reads DAGVTQSPTHLIKTRGQQVTLRCSPISGHKSVSWYQQVLGQGPQFIFQYYEKEERGRGNFPDRFSARQFPNYSSELNVNALLLGDSALYLCASSLRLAGDTDTQYFGPGTRLTVL.

This clonotype was detected ten times or more. V gene TRBV5-1 combines with J gene TRBJ2-3, with TRBD2 matching over 10 bases. Germline V CDR1 and CDR2: SGHRS, YFSETQ. With 0 bases clipped from V and 2 bases from J, the junction kept 3 bases outside the gene matches. The CDR3 consists of 16 residues. This CDR3 reads CASSLDLAGDTDTQYF. The CDR3 DNA reads as TGCGCCAGCAGCTTGGATCTAGCGGGGGACACAGATACGCAGTATTTT.

This clonotype was seen many times. The chain carries TRBV4-2 and TRBJ2-1, with 9 bases fitting TRBD2. J lost 9 bases, V lost 0 bases, and 9 bases had no gene match. This CDR3 has 16 residues. CDR1 and CDR2 (germline): LGHNA, YNFKEQ. The CDR3 nucleotides are TGTGCCAGCAGCCAAGATGGGCTAGCGGGGCGTCGTGAGCAGTTCTTC. Amino acids: CASSQDGLAGRREQFF.

In its sample, this clonotype was seen a few times. The chain uses TRBV30 and TRBJ1-1; 8 nucleotides agree with TRBD1. The length of the CDR3 is 15 residues. V lost 3 bases to trimming and J lost 5 bases; unmatched junction nucleotides: 11. Germline-derived CDR1 and CDR2 are GTSNPN and SVGIG (reference sequence). CDR3 amino acids: CAWRSTGASRTEAFF. The DNA for the CDR3 is TGTGCCTGGAGATCGACAGGGGCCTCGAGGACTGAAGCTTTCTTT.

The sample holds many counts of this clonotype. The chain combines TRBV5-4 with TRBJ2-1; D not resolved. The V end lost 3 bases, the J end lost 1 base, and 11 bases lay between the germline ends. CDR3 length equals 15 residues. Germline V gene lookup returns CDR1 SGHNT and CDR2 YYREEE (reference sequence). The CDR3 here is CASSSSVDSYNEQFF. The CDR3 region has the DNA TGTGCCAGCAGCTCCTCGGTTGATTCCTACAATGAGCAGTTCTTC.

This clonotype has a count of ten or more. The chain employs TRBV5-6 and TRBJ2-5; D is ambiguous. The CDR3 is 13 amino acids. CDR1 is SGHDT, CDR2 YYEEEE, per germline. V was clipped by 0 bases and J by 5 bases, with 8 bases between them. CDR3 in amino acids: CASSLVLGETQYF. The DNA of the CDR3 is TGTGCCAGCAGCTTGGTATTAGGGGAGACCCAGTACTTC.